Following are 10 T cell receptor beta chains from one sample sequenced in a study of monozygotic twins with inflammatory bowel disease. Reprocessing the 5' RACE reads, TCRdb reports a single entry for every CDR3 protein and omits DNA. In all, the sample yields approximately 140,000 distinct CDR3 sequences. The sequenced sample was blood. The receptors were sampled from a human donor with ulcerative colitis or Crohn's disease, or a healthy co-twin of an affected twin (not recorded which).

V is TRBV7-7 and J is TRBJ2-2; TCRdb's D gene call, TRBD1, goes unchecked for lack of DNA. Germline V lookup: CDR1 SSHAT, CDR2 FNYEAQ (reference sequence). The CDR3 sequence is 16 residues long. The CDR3 sequence is CASSQARTVNTGELFF.

This rearrangement joins TRBV20-1 to TRBJ2-3; TCRdb's D call, TRBD2, is unchecked because there is no DNA. The CDR3 has 16 residues. Per germline, CDR1 DFQATT and CDR2 SNEGSKA (reference sequence). Here the CDR3 reads CSDGLAGAGPTHTQYF.

This chain connects TRBV6-2 or TRBV6-3 to TRBJ2-6; TCRdb designates TRBD2, a call that cannot be tested without DNA. This CDR3 region has 18 residues. Germline-derived CDR1 and CDR2 are MNHEY and SVGEGT. Here the CDR3 reads CASSLLAGVRSGANVLTF.

This chain connects TRBV20-1 to TRBJ2-7; without DNA, the TCRdb call of TRBD1 cannot be checked. Germline assignment: CDR1 DFQATT and CDR2 SNEGSKA (reference sequence). This CDR3 region has 14 residues. CDR3 region: CSAREGTGTYEQYF.

The V and J genes are TRBV29-1 and TRBJ2-2; the D call of TRBD1 rests on TCRdb alone, since no DNA is present to check it. This CDR3 has 14 residues. Germline V gene sequence: CDR1 SQVTM, CDR2 ANQGSEA. The CDR3 here is CSVQDTRNTGELFF.

The CDR3 protein is CASSQVYGARSNQPQHF. The chain uses TRBV4-2 and TRBJ1-5; as DNA is missing, the TRBD1 call by TCRdb cannot be tested. CDR3 length equals 17 residues. Germline V gene sequence: CDR1 LGHNA, CDR2 YNFKEQ.

V is TRBV5-4 and J is TRBJ1-1. Germline assignment: CDR1 SGHNT and CDR2 YYREEE (reference sequence). The CDR3 covers 14 residues. The CDR3 sequence is CASSWGRMNTEAFF.

V and J are TRBV15 and TRBJ1-4; TCRdb gives TRBD1 as the D gene, but with no DNA this cannot be confirmed. The CDR3 sequence is 14 residues long. Germline assignment: CDR1 LNHNV and CDR2 YYDKDF (reference sequence). CDR3 sequence reads: CATSRVGQGEKLFF. The full variable domain, with the rest looked up from reference TRBV15 and TRBJ1-4, is DAMVIQNPRYQVTQFGKPVTLSCSQTLNHNVMYWYQQKSSQAPKLLFHYYDKDFNNEADTPDNFQSRRPNTSFCFLDIRSPGLGDTAMYLCATSRVGQGEKLFFGSGTQLSVL.

V gene TRBV7-9 combines with J gene TRBJ2-1; the TCRdb D gene call, TRBD1, has no DNA to confirm it. The CDR3 has 16 residues. CDR1 and CDR2 (germline): SEHNR, FQNEAQ (reference sequence). The CDR3 sequence is CASSLVGTGAGYEQFF.

The J gene is TRBJ1-2, the V gene TRBV27; TCRdb's D gene call, TRBD1, goes unchecked for lack of DNA. Germline values: CDR1 MNHEY, CDR2 SMNVEV (reference sequence). The CDR3 length is 16 residues. CDR3 residues: CASSFLMDRSLYGYTF.